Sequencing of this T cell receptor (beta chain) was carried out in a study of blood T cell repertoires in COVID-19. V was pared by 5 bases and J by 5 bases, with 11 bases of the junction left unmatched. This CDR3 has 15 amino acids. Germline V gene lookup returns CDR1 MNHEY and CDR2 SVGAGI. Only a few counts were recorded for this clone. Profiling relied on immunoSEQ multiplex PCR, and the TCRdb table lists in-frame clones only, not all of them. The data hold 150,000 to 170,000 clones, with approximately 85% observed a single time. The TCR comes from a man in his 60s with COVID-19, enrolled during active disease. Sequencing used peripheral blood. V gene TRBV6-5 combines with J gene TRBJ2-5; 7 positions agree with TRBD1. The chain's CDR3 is CASSRGREVGETQYF. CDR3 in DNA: TGTGCCAGCAGTAGGGGGCGCGAAGTTGGGGAGACCCAGTACTTC.